The 19 T cell receptor beta chains below come from one sample, sequenced in a study of CD8 T cells in ankylosing spondylitis. TCRdb reanalysed the 5' RACE reads using MiXCR and keeps one entry per CDR3 protein. The sample lists almost 45,000 distinct CDR3 sequences, 9.5% to 11% occurring once. Sequences were obtained from blood, either unsorted or a sorted T cell fraction (not recorded which). These receptors were obtained from a male donor with ankylosing spondylitis or in good health (not recorded which).

This clonotype was counted ten times or more. This chain uses TRBV12-3 or TRBV12-4 with TRBJ2-5; TRBD1 agrees at 8 bases. Trimming removed 2 bases from V and 0 bases from J; junction bases left unmatched: 8. This CDR3 is 17 amino acids long. The CDR3 DNA reads as TGTGCCAGCAGTTTATACGGCCCGGACAGGGACCAAGAGACCCAGTACTTC. Protein product: CASSLYGPDRDQETQYF.

The rearrangement uses TRBV5-1 and TRBJ1-2; 7 positions match TRBD1. The CDR3 length is 15 residues. In germline, CDR1 is SGHRS, CDR2 YFSETQ. J gave up 2 bases and V 2 bases, and 6 bases lay outside the gene matches. In DNA form, the CDR3 reads TGCGCCAGCAGCTTACTGCAGGGGGGCAACTATGGCTACACCTTC. As protein: CASSLLQGGNYGYTF.

The gene calls are TRBV2 and TRBJ2-1; D is unclear. CDR3 length equals 14 residues. The V gene lost 4 bases and the J gene lost 8 bases, with 15 bases spanning the gap. Germline V CDR1 and CDR2: SNHLY, FYNNEI. Written as DNA, the CDR3 is TGTGCCAGCAGTGGTGGAACCCAAGGCGATGAGCAGTTCTTC. It encodes CASSGGTQGDEQFF. The entire variable domain, with the rest obtained from reference TRBV2 and TRBJ2-1, is as follows: EPEVTQTPSHQVTQMGQEVILRCVPISNHLYFYWYRQILGQKVEFLVSFYNNEISEKSEIFDDQFSVERPDGSNFTLKIRSTKLEDSAMYFCASSGGTQGDEQFFGPGTRLTVL.

This clonotype came up a few times. The chain is built from TRBV11-3 and TRBJ2-1; 9 nucleotides line up with TRBD2. CDR3 length: 15 amino acids. The germline V gene encodes CDR1 SGHNT and CDR2 YENEEA. The trim removed 5 bases at V and 4 bases at J, leaving 6 bases unmatched. The CDR3 loop is CASSPSGGSYNEQFF. CDR3 DNA sequence: TGTGCCAGCAGCCCGAGCGGGGGGTCTTACAATGAGCAGTTCTTC.

This clonotype has a count of ten or more. This chain joins TRBV15 and TRBJ1-1, with D unresolved. The CDR3 loop spans 13 amino acids. V lost 5 bases to trimming and J lost 7 bases, with 14 bases between them. CDR1 and CDR2 (germline): LNHNV, YYDKDF (reference sequence). The CDR3 reads CATSLILGNEAFF. For the CDR3, the DNA is TGTGCCACCAGCTTAATACTTGGAAATGAAGCTTTCTTT.

This clonotype occurred a few times. The V and J genes are TRBV18 and TRBJ1-4; weak D call: TRBD1 (5 bases). CDR1 is KGHSH, CDR2 LQKENI, per germline. The CDR3 consists of 14 residues. Trimming pared 6 bases from V and 7 bases from J, leaving 15 bases between. The CDR3: CASSPSREGEKLFF. CDR3 DNA: TGTGCCAGCTCCCCCAGCAGGGAGGGTGAAAAACTGTTTTTT.

This clonotype was observed at least ten times. The rearrangement joins TRBV7-6 to TRBJ2-7; the match to TRBD2 covers 13 bases. J lost 0 bases, V lost 5 bases, and 10 bases had no gene match. The CDR3 has 18 amino acids. CDR1 is SGHVS, CDR2 FNYEAQ, per germline. The CDR3 reads CASSPRTSGGFSSYEQYF. The CDR3 DNA sequence: TGTGCCAGCAGCCCCCGGACTAGCGGGGGTTTCAGCTCCTACGAGCAGTACTTC.

This chain uses TRBV6-2 or TRBV6-3 with TRBJ1-1; the D gene is possibly TRBD1 (5 bases). Germline CDR1 is MNHEY and CDR2 is SVGEGT. The CDR3 is made up of 12 amino acids. The V end was cut by 6 bases, the J end by 2 bases, with 7 bases between. CDR3 region: CASSRVNTEAFF. Written as DNA, the CDR3 is TGTGCCAGCAGCAGGGTAAACACTGAAGCTTTCTTT.

With regard to this clonotype: The germline gene is not matched at one end of the junction; a read error may be the cause. The chain joins TRBV3-1 to TRBJ2-1; 10 bases agree with TRBD2. The CDR3 runs to 18 residues. Germline CDR1 and CDR2: LGHDT and YNNKEL (reference sequence). The CDR3 DNA sequence: TGTGCCTGCAGTCCGACTAGCGGGCCTCCTAGCTCCTACAATGAGCAGTTCTTC. It encodes CACSPTSGPPSSYNEQFF.

This clonotype was counted many times. The rearrangement links TRBV12-3 or TRBV12-4 to TRBJ2-5, with TRBD2 as a possible D gene (6 bases). CDR3 length: 14 amino acids. The ends were cut back, 3 bases at V and 5 bases at J, with 13 bases in the middle. The CDR3 sequence is CASSFHAGRETQYF. The CDR3 DNA sequence: TGTGCCAGCAGTTTTCATGCGGGGAGGGAGACCCAGTACTTC.

Regarding this clonotype: A read error may explain this, as a much larger clone is one base away. The V call is TRBV4-2, the J call TRBJ1-1; perhaps TRBD1 as D (5 bases). The germline V gene encodes CDR1 LGHNA and CDR2 YNFKEQ. Trimming took off 4 bases at V and 3 bases at J, with 9 bases between the two ends. The CDR3 is 13 amino acids. The CDR3 nucleotides are TGTGCCAGCAGCCTGGGGCCCCACACTGAAGCTTTCTTT. Its protein is CASSLGPHTEAFF.

In its sample, this clonotype was seen many times. This chain joins TRBV29-1 and TRBJ2-7, with 7 bases identical to TRBD1. The trim removed 7 bases at V and 3 bases at J, leaving 6 bases unmatched. CDR3 size: 12 residues. The germline gives CDR1 SQVTM, CDR2 ANQGSEA. The chain's CDR3 is CSASGQFYEQYF. CDR3 in DNA: TGCAGCGCCTCGGGACAGTTCTACGAGCAGTACTTC.

Ten or more counts support this clonotype. This rearrangement joins TRBV5-1 to TRBJ1-3, with D perhaps TRBD1 (5 bases). The CDR3 has 17 amino acids. CDR1 and CDR2 (germline): SGHRS, YFSETQ. The V gene lost 3 bases and the J gene lost 0 bases, with 16 bases spanning the gap. The CDR3 is CASSWRSGGNSGNTIYF. The CDR3 coding sequence is TGCGCCAGCAGCTGGAGGTCGGGGGGAAACTCTGGAAACACCATATATTTT. Based on the CDR3 plus reference TRBV5-1 and TRBJ1-3, the full variable domain is KAGVTQTPRYLIKTRGQQVTLSCSPISGHRSVSWYQQTPGQGLQFLFEYFSETQRNKGNFPGRFSGRQFSNSRSEMNVSTLELGDSALYLCASSWRSGGNSGNTIYFGEGSWLTVV.

This clonotype came up a few times. The V gene is TRBV6-2 or TRBV6-3, the J gene TRBJ2-7; D is unresolved. Trimming took off 2 bases at V and 4 bases at J, with 6 bases between the two ends. The CDR3 has 12 amino acids. Germline CDR1 MNHEY, CDR2 SVGEGT. The CDR3 protein is CASSYPVYEQYF. Written as DNA, the CDR3 is TGTGCCAGCAGTTACCCTGTATACGAGCAGTACTTC.

This clonotype was found many times. As DNA, the CDR3 is TGTGCCAGCAGCTTAGCCCACACCATCTCCTACGAGCAGTACTTC. Translated: CASSLAHTISYEQYF. The chain has TRBV7-2 and TRBJ2-7; D is uncertain. Per the germline V gene, CDR1 is SGHTA and CDR2 is FQGNSA. CDR3 size: 15 residues. V shed 0 bases and J shed 0 bases, with 9 bases lying between them. Complete variable domain (other parts from reference TRBV7-2 and TRBJ2-7): GAGVSQSPSNKVTEKGKDVELRCDPISGHTALYWYRQSLGQGLEFLIYFQGNSAPDKSGLPSDRFSAERTGGSVSTLTIQRTQQEDSAVYLCASSLAHTISYEQYFGPGTRLTVT.

In its sample, this clonotype was seen many times. The rearrangement joins TRBV5-5 to TRBJ2-2, with 14 bases lining up with TRBD2. The junction had 4 bases not matched to a gene; V was cut back by 3 bases and J by 0 bases. Germline values: CDR1 SGHKS, CDR2 YYEKEE (reference sequence). The CDR3 loop spans 18 amino acids. The CDR3 spells CASSYGLAGGSNTGELFF. CDR3 nucleotide sequence: TGTGCCAGCAGCTACGGACTAGCGGGGGGATCGAACACCGGGGAGCTGTTTTTT.

This clonotype was seen ten or more times. V is TRBV24-1 and J is TRBJ2-5, with TRBD2 identical over 9 bases. The CDR3 is 17 amino acids. The V and J ends lost 5 bases and 0 bases, in that order; junction bases with no gene match: 9. In germline, CDR1 is KGHDR, CDR2 SFDVKD. The CDR3 DNA reads as TGTGCCACCAGTGGAGACAATAGCGGGGGTCACCAAGAGACCCAGTACTTC. It specifies CATSGDNSGGHQETQYF.

This clonotype has ten or more counts. The chain links TRBV4-2 to TRBJ1-5, with D possibly TRBD1 on 5 matching bases. There are 13 residues in the CDR3. Germline values: CDR1 LGHNA, CDR2 YNFKEQ. Trimming cost V 1 base and J 6 bases, with 7 bases left between them. The CDR3 sequence is CASSQGRGQPQHF. Here the CDR3 DNA reads TGTGCCAGCAGCCAAGGGAGGGGTCAGCCCCAGCATTTT.

V gene TRBV5-1 combines with J gene TRBJ1-2; no firm D call. Germline CDR1 reads SGHRS; CDR2 reads YFSETQ. CDR3 length equals 13 residues. The V gene lost 0 bases and the J gene lost 4 bases, with 7 bases spanning the gap. The CDR3 loop is CASSLDTAYGYTF. CDR3 coding DNA: TGCGCCAGCAGCTTGGACACGGCCTATGGCTACACCTTC.